These 23 T cell receptor gamma chains share one sample of origin, sequenced in a study of intestinal T cells in coeliac disease. Using 150 to 200 ng of biopsy DNA, TRG was amplified with LymphoTrack primers. TCRdb re-called clones from the multiplex PCR reads using CATT. The sample lists some 1,600 gamma-chain clones; roughly 60% were seen once. Under 13 formalin-fixed paraffin-embedded scrolls, each 5 µm thick, supplied each case's genomic DNA. The sample consisted of a duodenal biopsy. These TCRs come from a human donor with celiac disease.

This clone was counted between two and nine times. The chain recombines TRGV8 with TRGJ1 or TRGJ2. Germline lookup yields CDR1 VENAVY and CDR2 YDSYNSRV. The CDR3 is 10 amino acids. V shed 3 bases and J 9 bases; nucleotides not matched to a gene: 2. In DNA form, the CDR3 reads TGTGCCACCTGGGATCGTAAGAAACTCTTT. This codes for CATWDRKKLF.

V is TRGV10 and J is TRGJ1 or TRGJ2. TRGV10 is designated an ORF whose function remains uncertain. The CDR3 runs to 11 residues. After removal of 11 bases from V and 13 bases from J, the junction contained 15 bases not matched to a gene. The CDR3 DNA reads TGTGCTGCGGGGGAGGATATAAGAAAACTCTTT. It is translated as CAAGEDIRKLF.

This clone was found a few times. This chain joins TRGV4 and TRGJ1 or TRGJ2. Germline-derived CDR1 and CDR2 are EGSTGY and YDSYTSSV. The ends lost 6 bases at V and 2 bases at J; junction bases unmatched: 4. This CDR3 is built from 12 residues. The CDR3 region has the DNA TGTGCCACCTGGCCCGATTATTATAAGAAACTCTTT. This encodes CATWPDYYKKLF.

Regarding this clone: A much larger clone sits a single nucleotide away, making a read error possible. The J gene is TRGJ1 or TRGJ2, the V gene TRGV10. TRGV10 is an ORF, with its function uncertain. Germline trimming cut 8 bases from V and 5 bases from J; bases unmatched to any gene: 4. The CDR3 runs 11 residues. The CDR3 here is CAAWAHYKKLF. CDR3 nucleotides: TGTGCTGCGTGGGCCCATTATAAGAAACTCTTT.

This clone turned up a few times. The chain joins TRGV5 to TRGJ1 or TRGJ2. The CDR3 is 13 residues long. The V gene end was trimmed by 10 bases and the J gene end by 2 bases; junction bases not matched to a gene: 11. Germline values: CDR1 VINAFY, CDR2 YDVSNSKD. DNA for the CDR3: TGTGCCACTGGGCCCGGCGATTATTATAAGAAACTCTTT. Amino acids: CATGPGDYYKKLF.

To note about this clone: This sample includes further DNA sequences coding for the same CDR3. V usage is TRGV2 and J usage is TRGJP1. The CDR3 runs 15 residues. Trimming removed 0 bases from V and 4 bases from J; junction bases left unmatched: 5. Looked up from germline, CDR1 is EGSNGY and CDR2 is YDSYNSKV. In nucleotides, the CDR3 is TGTGCCACCTGGGACGGGCGTGGCACTGGTTGGTTCAAGATATTT. It encodes CATWDGRGTGWFKIF.

This chain uses TRGV11 with TRGJP2. TRGV11 is labeled an ORF, and its function is uncertain. The CDR3 is 15 residues long. The V segment lost 7 bases and the J segment 0 bases; nucleotides outside the gene matches: 5. The CDR3, as DNA: TGTGCCTGCTGGATAGGGTATAGTAGTGATTGGATCAAGACGTTT. Residues: CACWIGYSSDWIKTF.

This clone counts as large (0.1 to 1%). The chain employs TRGV10 and TRGJP1. TRGV10 belongs to the ORF category, with a function that is uncertain. This CDR3 has 17 residues. The V gene end was trimmed by 8 bases and the J gene end by 8 bases; junction bases not matched to a gene: 21. The CDR3, as DNA: TGTGCTGCGTGGGATTACGGGCGCCCGCACCCAGGTTGGTTCAAGATATTT. It encodes CAAWDYGRPHPGWFKIF.

The sample holds a few counts of this clone. The chain is built from TRGV10 and TRGJ1 or TRGJ2. TRGV10 is noted as an ORF with a role that remains uncertain. With 11 bases clipped from V and 5 bases from J, the junction kept 4 bases outside the gene matches. CDR3 length equals 10 residues. Here the CDR3 reads CAAAHYKKLF. As DNA, the CDR3 is TGTGCTGCGGCACATTATAAGAAACTCTTT.

A remark on this clone: Because the CDR3's place on the DNA is in doubt, the DNA is left out and the CDR3 is given as listed by TCRdb. The J gene is TRGJ1 or TRGJ2, the V gene TRGV11. Being an ORF, TRGV11 has a function that is uncertain. Counting both end residues, the CDR3 totals 13 amino acids. CDR3 sequence reads: CTTVLLDRHEKLF.

The V gene is TRGV11, the J gene TRGJ1 or TRGJ2. TRGV11 is an ORF, with its function uncertain. The CDR3 is 15 residues long. Trimming took 6 bases from V and 8 from J; bases not matched to a gene: 16. The DNA of the CDR3 is TGTGCCTGCTGGATTGGGCTCTTCTGTGGGGATAAGAAACTCTTT. This codes for CACWIGLFCGDKKLF.

By its share, this clone is large. The CDR3 protein is CAAWGGYKKLF. For the CDR3, the DNA is TGTGCTGCGTGGGGAGGCTATAAGAAACTCTTT. V usage is TRGV10 and J usage is TRGJ1 or TRGJ2. TRGV10 is annotated as an ORF whose role is uncertain. The CDR3 contains 11 residues. V lost 8 bases to trimming and J lost 7 bases; unmatched junction nucleotides: 6.

The gene calls are TRGV2 and TRGJ1 or TRGJ2. V lost 12 bases to trimming and J lost 7 bases; unmatched junction nucleotides: 15. The CDR3 extends over 12 amino acids. From germline, CDR1 is EGSNGY and CDR2 YDSYNSKV. This CDR3 is CADLGQGYKKLF. The CDR3 DNA is TGTGCCGACCTGGGACAGGGGTATAAGAAACTCTTT.

The chain is built from TRGV2 and TRGJ1 or TRGJ2. This CDR3 comprises 11 residues. J was trimmed by 7 bases and V by 9 bases; bases with no gene match: 9. Germline V CDR1 and CDR2: EGSNGY, YDSYNSKV. Here the CDR3 DNA reads TGTGCCACCCCTAAGGGGTATAAGAAACTCTTT. Protein product: CATPKGYKKLF.

The CDR3 nucleotides read TGTGCCACCTGGGATAGTTTTGATAGTAAGAAACTCTTT. Translated: CATWDSFDSKKLF. This chain uses TRGV8 with TRGJ1 or TRGJ2. CDR1 is VENAVY, CDR2 YDSYNSRV, per germline. V was pared by 1 base and J by 9 bases, with 9 bases of the junction left unmatched. The CDR3 runs to 13 residues.

Comment on this clone: A read error may be the cause here, since a much bigger clone is one base away. The sample has other DNA sequences that encode this CDR3 too. The genes are TRGV10 and TRGJP1. TRGV10 is an ORF for which the function is uncertain. The CDR3 is 15 residues long. The CDR3 protein is CAAWDLHTTGWFKIF. The DNA of the CDR3 is TGTGCCGCGTGGGACCTCCATACCACTGGTTGGTTCAAGATATTT.

Note on this clone: Germline is not matched at one junction end, which may reflect a read error. The chain uses TRGV2 and TRGJ1 or TRGJ2. CDR1 EGSNGY and CDR2 YDSYNSKV come from the germline V gene. CDR3 length: 15 amino acids. CDR3 region: CATWNGPGFDYKKLF. The CDR3 DNA is TGTGCCACCTGGAACGGGCCGGGGTTTGATTATAAGAAACTCTTT.

This clone was counted between two and nine times. The V and J genes are TRGV5 and TRGJ1 or TRGJ2. Losses at the gene ends were 3 bases for V and 9 bases for J; bases not matched to a gene: 8. The CDR3 extends over 12 amino acids. Per the germline V gene, CDR1 is VINAFY and CDR2 is YDVSNSKD. CDR3 nucleotide sequence: TGTGCCACCTGGGACGGACCTATTAAGAAACTCTTT. Protein sequence: CATWDGPIKKLF.

The rearrangement uses TRGV3 and TRGJP1. This CDR3 comprises 15 residues. Germline V gene data show CDR1 as VTNTFY and CDR2 as YDVSTARD (reference sequence). V lost 0 bases to trimming and J lost 10 bases; unmatched junction nucleotides: 11. The chain's CDR3 is CATWDRAGPFWFKIF. CDR3 in DNA: TGTGCCACCTGGGACAGGGCGGGTCCCTTTTGGTTCAAGATATTT.

Note on this clone: This sample also contains other DNA sequences that code for the same CDR3. The J gene is TRGJ1 or TRGJ2, the V gene TRGV8. CDR1 is VENAVY and CDR2 is YDSYNSRV in the germline V gene. With V trimmed by 2 bases and J by 4 bases, 11 bases remained unmatched. This CDR3 is 15 amino acids long. This CDR3 reads CATWDKRCRYYKKLF. DNA for the CDR3: TGTGCCACCTGGGATAAACGATGTCGCTATTATAAGAAACTCTTT.

CDR3 region: CAVLPYYKKLF. CDR3 bases: TGTGCCGTCCTACCTTATTATAAGAAACTCTTT. The chain is built from TRGV2 and TRGJ1 or TRGJ2. This CDR3 has 11 residues. CDR1 and CDR2 (germline): EGSNGY, YDSYNSKV. The V gene end was trimmed by 12 bases and the J gene end by 3 bases; junction bases not matched to a gene: 8.

The chain carries TRGV10 and TRGJP1. TRGV10 is assigned to the ORF class and has an uncertain function. This CDR3 has 22 amino acids. Unmatched junction bases numbered 30, after V lost 10 bases and J lost 0 bases. CDR3 protein: CAAYTPGTPGALLDTTGWFKIF. The CDR3 DNA follows: TGTGCTGCGTATACCCCCGGTACCCCCGGCGCCCTCCTTGATACCACTGGTTGGTTCAAGATATTT.

This clone is a singleton in its sample. Just one base apart from a much larger clone, this may be a read error. The rearrangement links TRGV10 to TRGJ1 or TRGJ2. TRGV10 is an ORF; its function is uncertain. V gave up 11 bases and J gave up 9 bases; unmatched junction bases: 20. The CDR3 has 14 amino acids. In nucleotides, the CDR3 is TGTGCTGCGCGGGATAGGTGTGGTATTGGTAAGAAACTCTTT. Translated: CAARDRCGIGKKLF.